This T cell receptor (beta chain) was sequenced during a study of CD8 T cells in ankylosing spondylitis (dated by TCRdb to about 2017). For the study in its entirety: The study set out to find disease-linked TCR variants by profiling T cell receptor beta repertoires in ankylosing spondylitis patients and healthy donors. The whole study cohort included roughly 110 healthy donors and 25 ankylosing spondylitis patients. Peripheral blood was sampled, and synovial fluid was also collected from ankylosing spondylitis patients.

The CDR3 spans 14 residues, from the cysteine through the phenylalanine. CDR3 DNA is the only sequence kept; it has 42 bases, read in frame from the first base. V loses 7 bases of germline sequence and J loses 1 base, and the interval between the two ends is 14 bases. The CDR1 and CDR2 encoded by the germline V gene (reference sequence) are SGHNT and YYREEE. The paper's findings and limits, for the study overall: Blood from ankylosing spondylitis patients appeared to be characterized by a TCR beta motif composed of 7 to 9 highly homologous amino acid variants. The disease-linked clones were reported to be significantly enriched in matched synovial fluid samples from ankylosing spondylitis patients. In peripheral blood, the disease-linked clones were found at relatively low frequencies and had a CD8+ phenotype. Some motif variants had previously been reported in the synovial fluid and blood of reactive arthritis patients, which suggests shared mechanisms of disease initiation.

On this clonotype: Its antigen is not yet known. No much larger clone exists at a distance of one base, and base qualities are not known.

Sequencing was carried out with an Illumina HiSeq 2500. Quantitative 5'-RACE with molecular barcodes was the method used to prepare the TCR beta libraries. As for the authors' bioinformatics: A new computational method based on a probabilistic model of VDJ rearrangement was used to identify disease-linked TCR variants. The raw public data were reprocessed by TCRdb itself: fastp quality trimming at Q25, MiXCR clonotype calling, in-frame beta chains only. Rows are combined by CDR3 protein, so each entry shows the most common genes and DNA. The V and J calls reflect TCRdb's pipeline rather than the authors' work. Present in this sample are 210,000 or so distinct CDR3 sequences, roughly 8% of which were seen just once. The ten largest clones add up to approximately 4.8% of the sample.

Sequencing was done on a sample of blood, either unsorted or a sorted T cell fraction (not recorded which). The clonotype originates from a female donor with ankylosing spondylitis or in good health (not recorded which). The chain joins TRBV5-4 to TRBJ2-5; the D region may be TRBD1 or TRBD2, each matching 5 bases equally. The CDR3: CASSWGISQETQYF. The DNA sequence is as follows: TGTGCCAGCTCTTGGGGGATCTCCCAAGAGACCCAGTACTTC. Full variable domain (CDR3 extended with the reference TRBV5-4 and TRBJ2-5 proteins): ETGVTQSPTHLIKTRGQQVTLRCSSQSGHNTVSWYQQALGQGPQFIFQYYREEENGRGNFPPRFSGLQFPNYSSELNVNALELDDSALYLCASSWGISQETQYFGPGTRLLVL.